The clone carrying this T cell receptor beta chain has ten or more counts. The V gene's germline CDR1 is SGHRS and CDR2 YFSETQ. The V end was cut by 4 bases, the J end by 2 bases, with 9 bases between. The CDR3 covers 13 residues. The sample belongs to a study of patients and donors after allogeneic stem cell transplantation. TCRdb re-derived calls from the RT-PCR reads in MiXCR, one entry per CDR3 protein. The sample carries 390,000 or so distinct CDR3 sequences, roughly 16% recorded once. The sample was blood, either unsorted or a sorted T cell fraction (not recorded which). This receptor was identified in a human donor who was either an allogeneic HSCT recipient or a stem cell or donor lymphocyte infusion donor (not recorded which). It is not recorded whose cells these are; they may come from a transplant donor. V gene TRBV5-1 combines with J gene TRBJ1-1; maybe TRBD1 (5 bases). The CDR3 DNA reads as TGCGCCAGCAGCGAGGGGTATAACACTGAAGCTTTCTTT. It encodes CASSEGYNTEAFF.